There are many counts of the clone carrying this T cell receptor beta chain. TCRdb re-derived calls from the RT-PCR reads in MiXCR, one entry per CDR3 protein. The sample consists of 1,500 or so distinct CDR3 sequences, 6% to 8.5% of them appearing once. The data were taken from a study of immune reconstitution after stem cell transplant in scleroderma. Germline lookup yields CDR1 DFQATT and CDR2 SNEGSKA (reference sequence). The CDR3 is 14 amino acids. V gave up 7 bases and J gave up 5 bases; unmatched junction bases: 10. V usage is TRBV20-1 and J usage is TRBJ1-1; 10 bases are a match to TRBD1. The biological material was taken before or after autologous hematopoietic stem cell transplantation (not recorded which). The TCR comes from a male donor with systemic sclerosis. The CDR3 spells CSGRTGGHKTEAFF. DNA for the CDR3: TGCAGTGGTAGGACAGGGGGGCATAAGACTGAAGCTTTCTTT.